This TCR beta chain is drawn from a study of blood T cell repertoires in COVID-19. On the study more broadly: Sites across the United States, Italy and Spain contributed samples from acute and convalescent COVID-19. The analysed material was cDNA or gDNA that came from T cells, B-cell-depleted T cells, or PBMCs.

Trimming took 3 bases from V and 5 from J, leaving 15 bases between them. This CDR3 comprises 15 residues. CDR1 is KGHDR and CDR2 is SFDVKD in the germline V gene. TCRdb's copy holds only in-frame clones and misses some; the assay was immunoSEQ multiplex PCR. Of approximately 130,000 clones listed, around 86% are singletons. The chain combines TRBV24-1 with TRBJ2-5; D might be TRBD2 (6 bases). The sequence was obtained from a woman between 45 and 65 years old who had recovered from COVID-19. The sample consisted of peripheral blood. CDR3 sequence: CATSDPTSLFETQYF. The CDR3 DNA follows: TGTGCCACCAGTGATCCGACTAGTTTGTTCGAGACCCAGTACTTC.